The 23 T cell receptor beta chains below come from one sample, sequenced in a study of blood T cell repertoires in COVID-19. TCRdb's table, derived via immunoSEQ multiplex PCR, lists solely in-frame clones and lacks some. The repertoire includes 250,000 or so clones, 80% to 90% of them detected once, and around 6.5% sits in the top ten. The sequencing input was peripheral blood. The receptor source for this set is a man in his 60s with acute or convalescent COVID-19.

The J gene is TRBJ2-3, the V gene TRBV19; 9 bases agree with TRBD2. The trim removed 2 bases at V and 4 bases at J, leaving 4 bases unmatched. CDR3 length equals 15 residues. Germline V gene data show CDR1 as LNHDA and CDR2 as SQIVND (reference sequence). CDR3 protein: CASSIRAGGPDTQYF. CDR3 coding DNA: TGTGCCAGTAGTATACGGGCGGGAGGGCCAGATACGCAGTATTTT.

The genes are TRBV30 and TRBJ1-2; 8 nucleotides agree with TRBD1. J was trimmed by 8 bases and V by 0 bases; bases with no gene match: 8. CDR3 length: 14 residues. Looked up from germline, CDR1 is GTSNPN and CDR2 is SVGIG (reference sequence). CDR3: CAWSVRRTGSGYTF. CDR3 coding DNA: TGTGCCTGGAGTGTACGCCGGACAGGGAGCGGCTACACCTTC. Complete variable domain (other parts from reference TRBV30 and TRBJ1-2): SQTIHQWPATLVQPVGSPLSLECTVEGTSNPNLYWYRQAAGRGLQLLFYSVGIGQISSEVPQNLSASRPQDRQFILSSKKLLLSDSGFYLCAWSVRRTGSGYTFGSGTRLTVV.

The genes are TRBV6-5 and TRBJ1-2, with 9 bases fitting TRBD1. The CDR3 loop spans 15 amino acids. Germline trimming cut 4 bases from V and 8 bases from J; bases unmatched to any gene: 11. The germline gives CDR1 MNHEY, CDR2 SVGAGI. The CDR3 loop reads CASSFIPGTGRGYTF. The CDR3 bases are TGTGCCAGCAGTTTCATTCCCGGGACAGGGCGCGGCTACACCTTC.

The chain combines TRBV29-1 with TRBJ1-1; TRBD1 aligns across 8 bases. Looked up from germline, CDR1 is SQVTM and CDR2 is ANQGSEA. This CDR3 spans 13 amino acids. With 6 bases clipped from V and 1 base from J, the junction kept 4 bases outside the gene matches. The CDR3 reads CSVSGGRNTEAFF. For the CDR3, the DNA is TGCAGCGTGTCAGGGGGCCGGAACACTGAAGCTTTCTTT.

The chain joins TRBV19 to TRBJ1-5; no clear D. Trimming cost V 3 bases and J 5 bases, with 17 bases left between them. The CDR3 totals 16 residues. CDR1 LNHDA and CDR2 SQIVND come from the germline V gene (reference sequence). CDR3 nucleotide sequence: TGTGCCAGTAGTATTGCCGGAGGAGGCCAAGATCAGCCCCAGCATTTT. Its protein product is CASSIAGGGQDQPQHF.

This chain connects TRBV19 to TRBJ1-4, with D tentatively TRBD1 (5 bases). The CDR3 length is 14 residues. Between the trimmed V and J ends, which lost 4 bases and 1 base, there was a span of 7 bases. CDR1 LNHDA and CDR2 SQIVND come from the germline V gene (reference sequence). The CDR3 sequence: CASSSGGTNEKLFF. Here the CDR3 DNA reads TGTGCCAGTAGTAGCGGGGGAACTAATGAAAAACTGTTTTTT. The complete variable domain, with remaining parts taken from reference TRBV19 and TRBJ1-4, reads DGGITQSPKYLFRKEGQNVTLSCEQNLNHDAMYWYRQDPGQGLRLIYYSQIVNDFQKGDIAEGYSVSREKKESFPLTVTSAQKNPTAFYLCASSSGGTNEKLFFGSGTQLSVL.

The CDR3 nucleotides are TGTGCCAGCAGACCAGAGACAGGGGTGAACACTGAAGCTTTCTTT. Protein sequence: CASRPETGVNTEAFF. This rearrangement joins TRBV28 to TRBJ1-1; TRBD1 aligns across 8 bases. This CDR3 spans 15 amino acids. The V segment lost 6 bases and the J segment 0 bases; nucleotides outside the gene matches: 6. CDR1 and CDR2 (germline): MDHEN, SYDVKM.

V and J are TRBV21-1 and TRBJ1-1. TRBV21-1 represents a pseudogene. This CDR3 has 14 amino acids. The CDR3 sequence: CVIPLVELNTEAFF. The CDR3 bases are TGTGTCATCCCGCTGGTGGAACTAAACACTGAAGCTTTCTTT.

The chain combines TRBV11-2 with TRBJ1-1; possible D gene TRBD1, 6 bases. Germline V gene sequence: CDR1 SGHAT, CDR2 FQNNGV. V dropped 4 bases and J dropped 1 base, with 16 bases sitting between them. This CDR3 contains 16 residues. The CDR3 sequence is CASSSDTGFGNTEAFF. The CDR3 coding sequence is TGTGCCAGCAGCTCCGATACAGGGTTTGGGAACACTGAAGCTTTCTTT.

CDR3 protein: CASSMGDSRKMDYGYTF. The CDR3 DNA reads as TGTGCCAGTAGTATGGGGGACAGCCGAAAAATGGACTATGGCTACACCTTC. The chain carries TRBV19 and TRBJ1-2; 7 bases agree with TRBD1. Unmatched junction bases numbered 13, after V lost 3 bases and J lost 3 bases. The CDR3 has 17 residues. Germline V gene data show CDR1 as LNHDA and CDR2 as SQIVND (reference sequence).

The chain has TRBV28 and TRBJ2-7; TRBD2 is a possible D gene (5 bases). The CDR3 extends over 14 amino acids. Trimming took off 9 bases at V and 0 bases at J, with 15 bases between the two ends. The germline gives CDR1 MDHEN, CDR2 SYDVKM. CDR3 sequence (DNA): TGTGCCAGTCGGGCCGGGGTTAGCTCCTACGAGCAGTACTTC. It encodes CASRAGVSSYEQYF.

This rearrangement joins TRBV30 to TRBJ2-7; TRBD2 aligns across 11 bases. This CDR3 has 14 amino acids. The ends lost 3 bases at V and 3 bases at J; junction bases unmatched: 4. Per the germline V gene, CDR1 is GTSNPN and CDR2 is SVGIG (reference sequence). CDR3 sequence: CAWRGTSGGYEQYF. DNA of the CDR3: TGTGCCTGGAGGGGGACTAGCGGAGGCTACGAGCAGTACTTC.

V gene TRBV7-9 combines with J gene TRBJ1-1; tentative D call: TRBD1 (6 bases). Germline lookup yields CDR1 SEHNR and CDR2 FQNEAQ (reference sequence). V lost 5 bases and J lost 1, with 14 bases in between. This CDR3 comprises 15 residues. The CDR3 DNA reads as TGTGCCAGCAGCCCCTGGGAGGGGGAGAACACTGAAGCTTTCTTT. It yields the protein CASSPWEGENTEAFF.

CDR3 amino acids: CASSQEPTGYEQYF. As DNA, the CDR3 is TGCGCCAGCAGCCAAGAACCGACAGGGTACGAGCAGTACTTC. This sequence joins TRBV4-1 and TRBJ2-7; TRBD1 aligns across 7 bases. In germline, CDR1 is MGHRA, CDR2 YSYEKL. The CDR3 length is 14 residues. V lost 0 bases to trimming and J lost 4 bases; unmatched junction nucleotides: 3.

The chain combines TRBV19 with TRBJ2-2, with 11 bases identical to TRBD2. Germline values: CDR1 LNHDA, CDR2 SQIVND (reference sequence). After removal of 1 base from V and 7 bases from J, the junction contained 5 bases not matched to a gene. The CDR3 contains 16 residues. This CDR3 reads CASSIVAGGVVGELFF. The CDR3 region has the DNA TGTGCCAGTAGTATAGTAGCGGGAGGGGTTGTCGGGGAGCTGTTTTTT. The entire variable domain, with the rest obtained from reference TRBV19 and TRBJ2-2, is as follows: DGGITQSPKYLFRKEGQNVTLSCEQNLNHDAMYWYRQDPGQGLRLIYYSQIVNDFQKGDIAEGYSVSREKKESFPLTVTSAQKNPTAFYLCASSIVAGGVVGELFFGEGSRLTVL.

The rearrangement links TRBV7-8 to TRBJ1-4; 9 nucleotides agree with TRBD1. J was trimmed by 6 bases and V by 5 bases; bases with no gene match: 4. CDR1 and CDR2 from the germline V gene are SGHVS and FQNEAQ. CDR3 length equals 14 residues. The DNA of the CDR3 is TGTGCCAGCAGCCCGGGACAGGGTGATGAAAAACTGTTTTTT. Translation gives CASSPGQGDEKLFF.

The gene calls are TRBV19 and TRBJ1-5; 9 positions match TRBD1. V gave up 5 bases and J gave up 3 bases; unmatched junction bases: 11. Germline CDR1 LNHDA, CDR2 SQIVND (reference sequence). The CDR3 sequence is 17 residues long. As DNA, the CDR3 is TGTGCCAGTAGTTCCCCTGCCGGGACAGGGATCAATCAGCCCCAGCATTTT. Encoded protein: CASSSPAGTGINQPQHF. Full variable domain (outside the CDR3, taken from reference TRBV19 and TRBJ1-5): DGGITQSPKYLFRKEGQNVTLSCEQNLNHDAMYWYRQDPGQGLRLIYYSQIVNDFQKGDIAEGYSVSREKKESFPLTVTSAQKNPTAFYLCASSSPAGTGINQPQHFGDGTRLSIL.

The CDR3 region has the DNA TGTGCCAGCAGCCTTGGACAGGGTCGAGAAGAAAAACTGTTTTTT. Translated, it gives CASSLGQGREEKLFF. The V and J genes are TRBV4-2 and TRBJ1-4; TRBD1 aligns across 8 bases. Trimming removed 4 bases from V and 8 bases from J; junction bases left unmatched: 9. The CDR3 spans 15 residues. Germline CDR1 is LGHNA and CDR2 is YNFKEQ.

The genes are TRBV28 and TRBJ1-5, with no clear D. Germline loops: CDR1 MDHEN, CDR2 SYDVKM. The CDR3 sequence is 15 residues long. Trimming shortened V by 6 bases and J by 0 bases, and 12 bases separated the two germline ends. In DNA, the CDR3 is TGTGCCAGCAGCCCTCAAGAGGATAGCAATCAGCCCCAGCATTTT. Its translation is CASSPQEDSNQPQHF.

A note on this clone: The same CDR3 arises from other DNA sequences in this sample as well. CDR3 in DNA: TGTGCCAGCAGTCCGAGCGCCGGGGAGCTGTTTTTT. Translating gives CASSPSAGELFF. This chain connects TRBV12-3 or TRBV12-4 to TRBJ2-2; D gene ambiguous. V gave up 5 bases and J gave up 6 bases, with 7 bases separating them. This CDR3 comprises 12 residues.

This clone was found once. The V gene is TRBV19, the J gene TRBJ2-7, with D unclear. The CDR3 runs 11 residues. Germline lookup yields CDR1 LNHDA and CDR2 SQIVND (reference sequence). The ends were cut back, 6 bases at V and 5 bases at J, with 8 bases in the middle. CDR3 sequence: CASRASDEQYF. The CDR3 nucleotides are TGTGCCAGTAGAGCTTCCGACGAGCAGTACTTC.

CDR3 in DNA: TGCGCCAGCAGCCCCGGGACTAGCGAGCCCTACAATGAGCAGTTCTTC. Translated, it gives CASSPGTSEPYNEQFF. The rearrangement joins TRBV4-3 to TRBJ2-1, with 10 nucleotides matching TRBD2. Germline assignment: CDR1 LGHNA and CDR2 YSLEER. The ends lost 4 bases at V and 2 bases at J; junction bases unmatched: 5. This CDR3 comprises 16 residues.

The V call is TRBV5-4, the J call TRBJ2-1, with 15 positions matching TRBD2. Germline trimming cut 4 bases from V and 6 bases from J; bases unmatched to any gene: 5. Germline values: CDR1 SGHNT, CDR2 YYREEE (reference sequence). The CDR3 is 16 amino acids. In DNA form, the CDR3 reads TGTGCCAGCAGCCTGGGACTAGCGGGAGGTGCCAATGAGCAGTTCTTC. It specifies CASSLGLAGGANEQFF.